This entry features one T cell receptor (beta chain) sequence. The target antigen is unknown. The read terminates 3 residues before the CDR3 end, so the remaining end is supplied by the germline J gene. Both groups were predominantly of Caucasian heritage. The method was immunoSEQ multiplex PCR; TCRdb's version includes in-frame clones alone and lacks a portion of them. The sample lists about 47,000 clones, none appearing once, the ten largest making up roughly 6%. These data belong to a study of T cell clonality in common variable immunodeficiency. Overall study findings and caveats: Common variable immunodeficiency TCR beta sequences reportedly had fewer deletions and N-nucleotide insertions. CVID subjects had higher TCRbeta clonality than healthy controls, most marked in about a third.

The ends were cut back, 5 bases at V and 3 bases at J, with 7 bases in the middle. The CDR3 runs to 12 residues. Germline loops: CDR1 SGHAT, CDR2 FQNNGV. The material sequenced was peripheral blood mononuclear cells. The chain combines TRBV11-2 with TRBJ1-1; D is unresolved. The sequence derives from a person aged 18 to 70 in good health. The part of the CDR3 DNA that was read is TGTGCCAGCAGCCCACAACACACTGAA. This codes for CASSPQHTE. The full CDR3 is CASSPQHTEAFF.